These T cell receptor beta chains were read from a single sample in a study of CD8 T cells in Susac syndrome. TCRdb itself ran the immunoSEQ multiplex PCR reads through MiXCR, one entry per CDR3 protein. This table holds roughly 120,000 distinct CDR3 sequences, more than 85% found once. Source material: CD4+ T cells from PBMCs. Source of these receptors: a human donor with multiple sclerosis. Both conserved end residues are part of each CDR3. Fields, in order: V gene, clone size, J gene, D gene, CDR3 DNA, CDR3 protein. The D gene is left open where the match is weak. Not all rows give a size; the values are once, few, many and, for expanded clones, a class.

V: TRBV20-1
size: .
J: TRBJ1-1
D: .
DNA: TGCAGTGCCGAACCGAGGATGAGGAACACTGAAGCTTTCTTT
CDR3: CSAEPRMRNTEAFF

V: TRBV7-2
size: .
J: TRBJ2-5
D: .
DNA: TGTGCCAGCAGCCCCCTTCAGGAGGCGGAGGAGACCCAGTACTTC
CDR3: CASSPLQEAEETQYF

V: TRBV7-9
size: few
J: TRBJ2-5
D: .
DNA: TGTGCCAGCAGCCGAGGGGAGACCCAGTACTTC
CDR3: CASSRGETQYF

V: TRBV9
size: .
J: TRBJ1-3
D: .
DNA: TGTGCCAGCAGCGTCGGAACGGAGAACACCATATATTTT
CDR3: CASSVGTENTIYF

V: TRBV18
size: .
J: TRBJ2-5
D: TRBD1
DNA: TGTGCCAGCTCACCTACCGAGACAGGGAAAGAGACCCAGTACTTC
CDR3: CASSPTETGKETQYF

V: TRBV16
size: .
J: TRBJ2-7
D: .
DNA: TGTGCCAGCAGCCATCGGGGATGGCCCTACGAGCAGTACTTC
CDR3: CASSHRGWPYEQYF

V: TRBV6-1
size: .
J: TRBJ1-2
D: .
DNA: TGTGCCAGCAGTGACAAGGGTCCTTATGGCTACACCTTC
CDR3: CASSDKGPYGYTF

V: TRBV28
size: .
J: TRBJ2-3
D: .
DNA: TGTGCCAGCCATGAAAGGCCGGATACGCAGTATTTT
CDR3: CASHERPDTQYF

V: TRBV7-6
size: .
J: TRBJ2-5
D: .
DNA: TGTGCCAGCACCCTGGGGAGCACTCAAGAGACCCAGTACTTC
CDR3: CASTLGSTQETQYF

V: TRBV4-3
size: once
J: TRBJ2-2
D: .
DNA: TGCGCCAGCAGCCAACTAGGACAGCTACGGGACACCGGGGAGCTGTTTTTT
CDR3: CASSQLGQLRDTGELFF

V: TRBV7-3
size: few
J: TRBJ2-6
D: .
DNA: TGTGCCAGCAGCCTTAAGGGCGTCCCGCCACCTGGGGCCAACGTCCTGACTTTC
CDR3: CASSLKGVPPPGANVLTF